Sequencing of this T cell receptor beta chain was carried out in a study of blood T cell repertoires in COVID-19. Looking at the study overall: COVID-19 samples, acute and convalescent, were from the United States, Italy and Spain.

Germline CDR1 MGHRA, CDR2 YSYEKL. V gave up 3 bases and J gave up 8 bases; unmatched junction bases: 9. CDR3 length: 15 residues. Repertoires were generated with immunoSEQ multiplex PCR, while TCRdb's copy carries only in-frame clones and drops some. The table includes around 300,000 clones, 86% detected once. This TCR came from a woman in her 30s who had recovered from COVID-19. Input material: peripheral blood. The chain is built from TRBV4-1 and TRBJ1-4, with 7 positions matching TRBD1. For the CDR3, the DNA is TGCGCCAGCAGCCAGAAACAGGGGATAGGAGAAAAACTGTTTTTT. Translation: CASSQKQGIGEKLFF.